Shown below are 6 T cell receptor beta chains from a single sample sequenced in a study of shared clonotypes between healthy human individuals. TCRdb's copy holds only in-frame clones and misses some; the assay was immunoSEQ multiplex PCR. The data hold about 1 million clones, with more than 65% observed a single time. What was sequenced was memory CD4+ T cells sorted from blood. Stated subset: CD45RA-negative fraction. These TCRs come from a man aged 18 to 29 in good health.

This clone was picked up a small number of times. The rearrangement joins TRBV2 to TRBJ1-2; the match to TRBD1 covers 8 bases. Germline assignment: CDR1 SNHLY and CDR2 FYNNEI. The CDR3 is made up of 14 amino acids. Trimming cost V 4 bases and J 1 base; bases outside gene matches: 2. CDR3 loop: CASSVGQGNYGYTF. The CDR3 nucleotides are TGTGCCAGCAGTGTTGGACAGGGTAACTATGGCTACACCTTC.

This chain joins TRBV11-2 and TRBJ1-1; TRBD1 matches 7 bases. This CDR3 has 13 amino acids. Germline-derived CDR1 and CDR2 are SGHAT and FQNNGV. J gave up 9 bases and V 3 bases, and 7 bases lay outside the gene matches. CDR3 DNA sequence: TGTGCCAGCAGCTTTTCTGGGACAGAGAAAGCTTTCTTT. Encoded protein: CASSFSGTEKAFF.

Notes on this clone: Other DNA variants within this sample encode the same CDR3. V gene TRBV5-1 combines with J gene TRBJ2-7; 7 nucleotides align to TRBD1. Germline assignment: CDR1 SGHRS and CDR2 YFSETQ. V shed 4 bases, J shed 2 bases, and the junction held 6 bases outside the gene matches. CDR3 length: 14 amino acids. This CDR3 is CASSPGQETYEQYF. CDR3 in DNA: TGCGCCAGCAGCCCTGGACAGGAGACCTACGAGCAGTACTTC.

The genes are TRBV18 and TRBJ1-1; possibly TRBD1 for D (5 bases). Deletions cut 4 bases from V and 1 base from J, with 10 bases between. Per the germline V gene, CDR1 is KGHSH and CDR2 is LQKENI. The CDR3 totals 14 residues. The CDR3 sequence: CASSQGQKNTEAFF. In nucleotides, the CDR3 is TGTGCCAGCTCACAGGGGCAGAAGAACACTGAAGCTTTCTTT.

The rearrangement joins TRBV30 to TRBJ1-1; 7 bases line up with TRBD1. V dropped 5 bases and J dropped 1; count of bases not matched to a gene: 10. This CDR3 is built from 15 residues. Germline lookup yields CDR1 GTSNPN and CDR2 SVGIG (reference sequence). In DNA form, the CDR3 reads TGTGCCTGGTATACCAGGGGGGGGGCGAACACTGAAGCTTTCTTT. The encoded protein is CAWYTRGGANTEAFF.

V gene TRBV6-6 combines with J gene TRBJ2-1; D is possibly TRBD1 (6 bases). Germline CDR1 and CDR2: MNHNY and SVGAGI (reference sequence). Trimming stripped 11 bases from V and 5 bases from J, with 22 bases between. This CDR3 is built from 15 residues. For the CDR3, the DNA is TGTGCCGGGCGGACAGCAGTCTCGGCCGACAATGAGCAGTTCTTC. Protein: CAGRTAVSADNEQFF.